Presented here are 28 T cell receptor beta chains from one specimen sequenced in a study of T-cell reconstitution after alpha-beta-depleted transplantation in children. TCRbeta library construction was performed incorporating unique molecular identifiers. From the PCR reads, TCRdb called clonotypes with MiXCR, one entry per CDR3 protein. The sample shows 550,000 to 800,000 distinct CDR3 sequences, around 12% of them seen only once. Sequenced material: PBMCs, taken before TCRalphabeta/CD19-depleted stem cell transplant. All receptors derive from a girl aged 2 to 10 with congenital amegakaryocytic thrombocytopenia, due to receive a stem cell transplant.

This clonotype has at least ten counts. V is TRBV20-1 and J is TRBJ2-5; 10 bases fit TRBD2. The length of the CDR3 is 15 residues. Germline lookup yields CDR1 DFQATT and CDR2 SNEGSKA (reference sequence). J lost 5 bases, V lost 4 bases, and 10 bases had no gene match. The CDR3 is CSATLAGEVGETQYF. CDR3 in DNA: TGCAGTGCTACCCTAGCGGGAGAGGTTGGTGAGACCCAGTACTTC.

This clonotype was picked up many times. This sequence joins TRBV12-3 or TRBV12-4 and TRBJ1-4, with TRBD1 matching over 9 bases. Germline trimming cut 7 bases from V and 8 bases from J; bases unmatched to any gene: 8. The CDR3 totals 14 residues. The CDR3 bases are TGTGCCAGCACTACCGCGGACAGGGGAGAAAAACTGTTTTTT. It translates to CASTTADRGEKLFF.

This clonotype came up many times. J is TRBJ1-5 and V is TRBV12-3 or TRBV12-4; no clear D gene. Between the trimmed V and J ends, which lost 9 bases and 5 bases, there was a span of 17 bases. This CDR3 spans 14 amino acids. This CDR3 reads CASSDREVDQPQHF. CDR3 nucleotides: TGTGCCAGTAGTGATCGGGAGGTGGATCAGCCCCAGCATTTT.

The J gene is TRBJ2-7, the V gene TRBV2, with no clear D. This CDR3 spans 14 amino acids. Deletions cut 6 bases from V and 2 bases from J, with 14 bases between. Per germline, CDR1 SNHLY and CDR2 FYNNEI. The CDR3 protein is CASRPLGGAYEQYF. Here the CDR3 DNA reads TGTGCCAGCAGGCCCCTAGGCGGAGCCTACGAGCAGTACTTC.

The rearrangement joins TRBV5-1 to TRBJ2-3; unclear D gene. Trimming took 7 bases from V and 0 from J, leaving 15 bases between them. Germline V gene sequence: CDR1 SGHRS, CDR2 YFSETQ. The CDR3 runs 15 residues. This chain's CDR3 is CASAHGDHSTDTQYF. For the CDR3, the DNA is TGCGCCAGCGCCCACGGAGACCACAGCACAGATACGCAGTATTTT.

V usage is TRBV7-9 and J usage is TRBJ2-2; 12 positions agree with TRBD2. Germline trimming cut 5 bases from V and 4 bases from J; bases unmatched to any gene: 5. The CDR3 contains 16 residues. The germline V gene encodes CDR1 SEHNR and CDR2 FQNEAQ (reference sequence). The CDR3 coding sequence is TGTGCCAGCAGCCGCCGACTAGCGGGGGTCACCGGGGAGCTGTTTTTT. It codes for CASSRRLAGVTGELFF.

The J gene is TRBJ2-2, the V gene TRBV10-3; the D is unclear. Germline V gene sequence: CDR1 ENHRY, CDR2 SYGVKD. CDR3 length equals 13 residues. Trimming stripped 4 bases from V and 4 bases from J, with 7 bases between. The CDR3 bases are TGTGCCATCAGTGGTTCCAGCACCGGGGAGCTGTTTTTT. Translated, it gives CAISGSSTGELFF.

This clonotype was recorded many times. V usage is TRBV5-5 and J usage is TRBJ2-1; D ambiguous. The CDR3 is made up of 11 amino acids. The germline V gene has CDR1 SGHKS and CDR2 YYEKEE (reference sequence). Trimming pared 3 bases from V and 10 bases from J, leaving 8 bases between. The CDR3 DNA reads as TGTGCCAGCAGCTCGTACCAGGAGCAGTTCTTC. It is translated as CASSSYQEQFF.

The sample holds a few counts of this clonotype. The chain employs TRBV10-3 and TRBJ2-1, with TRBD2 identical over 9 bases. The V gene's germline CDR1 is ENHRY and CDR2 SYGVKD. After removal of 2 bases from V and 3 bases from J, the junction contained 5 bases not matched to a gene. The CDR3 is made up of 16 amino acids. The chain's CDR3 is CAISEGLAPRYNEQFF. DNA for the CDR3: TGTGCCATCAGTGAGGGACTAGCGCCCCGCTACAATGAGCAGTTCTTC.

This clonotype has just a few counts. This rearrangement joins TRBV29-1 to TRBJ1-2; tentatively, D is TRBD1 (5 bases). Germline-derived CDR1 and CDR2 are SQVTM and ANQGSEA. The CDR3 totals 12 residues. V was cut by 0 bases and J by 10 bases, with 12 bases left in between. In nucleotides, the CDR3 is TGCAGCGTTGAAGATCCCGGGGGAGTCTACACCTTC. It translates to CSVEDPGGVYTF. The full variable domain, rest sourced from reference TRBV29-1 and TRBJ1-2, is SAVISQKPSRDICQRGTSLTIQCQVDSQVTMMFWYRQQPGQSLTLIATANQGSEATYESGFVIDKFPISRPNLTFSTLTVSNMSPEDSSIYLCSVEDPGGVYTFGSGTRLTVV.

In this sample, this clonotype turned up a few times. V usage is TRBV7-9 and J usage is TRBJ2-5; 7 bases agree with TRBD1. Germline V gene data show CDR1 as SEHNR and CDR2 as FQNEAQ (reference sequence). The CDR3 contains 16 residues. After removal of 5 bases from V and 5 bases from J, the junction contained 14 bases not matched to a gene. The CDR3 bases are TGTGCCAGCAGCCCCATCGGGACAGAAATCGGGGAGACCCAGTACTTC. The encoded protein is CASSPIGTEIGETQYF.

This clonotype occurred a few times. V gene TRBV5-1 combines with J gene TRBJ2-1; 7 bases match TRBD2. The V gene end was trimmed by 5 bases and the J gene end by 6 bases; junction bases not matched to a gene: 8. Germline lookup yields CDR1 SGHRS and CDR2 YFSETQ. The CDR3 is 14 residues long. The CDR3 sequence: CASSWEGRSNEQFF. CDR3 nucleotide sequence: TGCGCCAGCAGTTGGGAGGGCCGGTCCAATGAGCAGTTCTTC.

This clonotype was seen ten or more times. V usage is TRBV12-3 or TRBV12-4 and J usage is TRBJ1-2; no firm D call. The V and J ends lost 8 bases and 3 bases respectively, with 4 bases between them. The CDR3 runs 10 residues. The DNA for the CDR3 is TGTGCCAGCGGAGACTATGGCTACACCTTC. This translates into CASGDYGYTF.

In this sample, this clonotype turned up many times. The gene calls are TRBV4-1 and TRBJ2-6, with 8 bases that match TRBD1. V lost 1 base, J lost 4 bases, and 9 bases stayed unmatched. Germline values: CDR1 MGHRA, CDR2 YSYEKL. The CDR3 runs 18 residues. The CDR3 loop is CASSQVGQAPSGANVLTF. The CDR3 nucleotides are TGCGCCAGCAGCCAAGTGGGACAGGCACCTTCCGGGGCCAACGTCCTGACTTTC.

The chain combines TRBV19 with TRBJ2-1; 11 bases agree with TRBD2. Trimming cost V 1 base and J 4 bases; bases outside gene matches: 9. Per germline, CDR1 LNHDA and CDR2 SQIVND (reference sequence). This CDR3 is built from 18 residues. This chain's CDR3 is CASSIVFTGLADYNEQFF. CDR3 nucleotides: TGTGCCAGTAGTATAGTATTCACGGGACTAGCGGATTACAATGAGCAGTTCTTC.

V and J are TRBV27 and TRBJ2-6; D may match TRBD1 or TRBD2 (5 bases each). CDR3 length: 19 residues. Germline-derived CDR1 and CDR2 are MNHEY and SMNVEV (reference sequence). The V and J ends lost 0 bases and 0 bases respectively, with 15 bases between them. CDR3 DNA sequence: TGTGCCAGCAGTTTATCTTCTCTGAGGGGCAGCTCTGGGGCCAACGTCCTGACTTTC. Its translation is CASSLSSLRGSSGANVLTF.

This clonotype was picked up many times. The rearrangement uses TRBV12-3 or TRBV12-4 and TRBJ2-6; D gene uncertain. The V end was cut by 4 bases, the J end by 0 bases, with 4 bases between. The length of the CDR3 is 14 residues. The CDR3 bases are TGTGCCAGCAGTTACAGCTCTGGGGCCAACGTCCTGACTTTC. Its protein is CASSYSSGANVLTF.

This chain links TRBV19 with TRBJ2-5, with 7 bases aligning to TRBD1. V was pared by 1 base and J by 5 bases, with 4 bases of the junction left unmatched. The germline CDR1 and CDR2 sequences are LNHDA and SQIVND (reference sequence). This CDR3 region has 14 residues. In DNA, the CDR3 is TGTGCCAGTAGTATAGGGACAGGACGGGAGACCCAGTACTTC. Encoded protein: CASSIGTGRETQYF.

Worth noting for this clonotype: Possible read error: a much larger clone is one base away. The CDR3 loop is CASRNQGSAYEQSF. CDR3 DNA sequence: TGTGCCAGTCGGAATCAGGGTAGCGCCTACGAGCAGTCCTTC. The V gene is TRBV6-1, the J gene TRBJ2-7; the D call may be TRBD1 or TRBD2 (5 bases each). This CDR3 comprises 14 residues. The germline V gene has CDR1 MNHNS and CDR2 SASEGT.

This clonotype appeared a few times. V gene TRBV12-3 or TRBV12-4 combines with J gene TRBJ2-7; 9 nucleotides line up with TRBD2. V lost 0 bases to trimming and J lost 5 bases; unmatched junction nucleotides: 5. The CDR3 covers 15 residues. The CDR3 coding sequence is TGTGCCAGCAGTTTAGCGCGCGGGAGGGTCCACGAGCAGTACTTC. Encoded protein: CASSLARGRVHEQYF.

The J gene is TRBJ1-5, the V gene TRBV3-1; no firm D call. CDR1 LGHDT and CDR2 YNNKEL come from the germline V gene (reference sequence). V lost 1 base and J 9 bases, leaving 16 bases between the germline ends. The CDR3 covers 15 residues. This CDR3 reads CASSQGDGLLRPQHF. The CDR3 DNA sequence: TGTGCCAGCAGCCAAGGCGACGGACTACTCCGGCCCCAGCATTTT.

This clonotype was recorded only once. DNA of the CDR3: TGTGCCAGCAGCCAGGGTTCGGGAGTAAACACCGGGGAGCTGTTTTTT. It specifies CASSQGSGVNTGELFF. V usage is TRBV12-3 or TRBV12-4 and J usage is TRBJ2-2; perhaps TRBD2 as D (6 bases). The V and J ends lost 6 bases and 2 bases respectively, with 16 bases between them. CDR3 length: 16 residues.

This clonotype appeared many times. The chain uses TRBV12-3 or TRBV12-4 and TRBJ2-7; D remains ambiguous. The CDR3 is made up of 15 amino acids. The germline V and J ends were trimmed by 6 bases and 4 bases, with 19 bases remaining between them. For the CDR3, the DNA is TGTGCCAGCAGCGCCAGGCGCCTTCGCTGGTACGAGCAGTACTTC. Amino acid sequence: CASSARRLRWYEQYF.

The chain links TRBV5-1 to TRBJ2-7; 8 nucleotides match TRBD1. Per the germline V gene, CDR1 is SGHRS and CDR2 is YFSETQ. This CDR3 is built from 14 residues. J lost 5 bases, V lost 4 bases, and 8 bases had no gene match. The CDR3 DNA is TGCGCCAGCAGCCAAAGACAGGGGATCGACGAGCAGTACTTC. Amino acid sequence: CASSQRQGIDEQYF.

The CDR3: CASSPVTASFNQPQHF. The CDR3 nucleotides read TGTGCCAGCAGCCCCGTAACAGCGAGTTTCAATCAGCCCCAGCATTTT. This chain links TRBV6-5 with TRBJ1-5; D not resolved. The V and J ends lost 6 bases and 3 bases respectively, with 18 bases between them. Germline-derived CDR1 and CDR2 are MNHEY and SVGAGI. CDR3 size: 16 residues.

This chain connects TRBV2 to TRBJ2-3, with 8 bases that match TRBD2. The CDR3 length is 18 residues. CDR1 is SNHLY, CDR2 FYNNEI, per germline. V lost 6 bases, J lost 2 bases, and 16 bases stayed unmatched. The CDR3 loop reads CASRRRSVGTRPTDTQYF. The CDR3 bases are TGTGCCAGCAGGCGTCGATCCGTGGGGACTAGACCCACAGATACGCAGTATTTT.

This clonotype was counted at least ten times. DNA for the CDR3: TGTGCCAGCAGTTTCGGCCCGACAGGGGGCATTCAAGAGACCCAGTACTTC. It is translated as CASSFGPTGGIQETQYF. The V call is TRBV12-3 or TRBV12-4, the J call TRBJ2-5; TRBD1 aligns across 10 bases. The CDR3 loop spans 17 amino acids. The V gene end was trimmed by 3 bases and the J gene end by 2 bases; junction bases not matched to a gene: 9.

This clonotype was seen at least ten times. An end of the junction does not agree with germline; a read error may underlie this. Here the CDR3 reads CSVRGGNGYTF. DNA for the CDR3: TGCAGTGTTAGAGGGGGGAATGGCTACACCTTC. This chain joins TRBV20-1 and TRBJ1-2; D may be TRBD1 (6 bases). The CDR3 loop spans 11 amino acids. Germline assignment: CDR1 DFQATT and CDR2 SNEGSKA (reference sequence).